The subject of this entry is one T cell receptor beta chain. This sample was included in a study of blood T cell repertoires in COVID-19. Study as a whole: The United States, Italy and Spain supplied acute and convalescent COVID-19 samples. T cells, B-cell-depleted T cells, or PBMCs provided the cDNA or gDNA that served as material.

Authors' data handling: Amplification of reference gene primers provided the estimated nucleated cell counts. Sequencing was performed with immunoSEQ multiplex PCR; in TCRdb, only in-frame clones are kept and a portion is missing. V, J and clone size derive from that table, while D and trimming were established from the DNA sequence. The sample records just under 55,000 clones, about nine tenths being singletons. Sequenced input: peripheral blood. This sequence originates from a woman between 40 and 55 years old with active COVID-19.

In DNA, the CDR3 is TGCGCCAGCACCTCACCGGGACTAGGGTCGTACAATGAGCAGTTCTTC. Translated, it gives CASTSPGLGSYNEQFF. This rearrangement joins TRBV5-1 to TRBJ2-1; 8 positions match TRBD2. J gave up 4 bases and V 6 bases, and 12 bases lay outside the gene matches. This CDR3 comprises 16 residues. Germline loops: CDR1 SGHRS, CDR2 YFSETQ.